This T cell receptor (beta chain) emerged from a study of blood T cell repertoires in COVID-19. Study-wide context: Acute and convalescent COVID-19 specimens originated in the United States, Italy and Spain. Nucleic acid was either cDNA or gDNA, and it came from T cells, B-cell-depleted T cells, or PBMCs.

The CDR3 covers 14 residues. The V end lost 4 bases, the J end lost 7 bases, and 11 bases lay between the germline ends. The V gene's germline CDR1 is LGHDT and CDR2 YNNKEL (reference sequence). Authors' methods: It was from reference gene primer amplification that nucleated cell counts were estimated. Measured with immunoSEQ multiplex PCR; TCRdb has only the in-frame clones, and not every one. That table supplies the V and J calls and clone size; D and trimming were determined from the DNA. In the table there are some 700,000 clones, about nine tenths of which are singletons. The chain couples TRBV3-1 (or the pseudogene TRBV3-2) to TRBJ1-6; D possibly corresponds to TRBD1 (5 bases). Sequencing input: peripheral blood. The source of this sequence is a woman between 18 and 29 years old with acute or convalescent COVID-19. Written as DNA, the CDR3 is TGTGCCAGCAGCCCCCGCGGGGCAAATTCACCCCTCCACTTT. As protein: CASSPRGANSPLHF.